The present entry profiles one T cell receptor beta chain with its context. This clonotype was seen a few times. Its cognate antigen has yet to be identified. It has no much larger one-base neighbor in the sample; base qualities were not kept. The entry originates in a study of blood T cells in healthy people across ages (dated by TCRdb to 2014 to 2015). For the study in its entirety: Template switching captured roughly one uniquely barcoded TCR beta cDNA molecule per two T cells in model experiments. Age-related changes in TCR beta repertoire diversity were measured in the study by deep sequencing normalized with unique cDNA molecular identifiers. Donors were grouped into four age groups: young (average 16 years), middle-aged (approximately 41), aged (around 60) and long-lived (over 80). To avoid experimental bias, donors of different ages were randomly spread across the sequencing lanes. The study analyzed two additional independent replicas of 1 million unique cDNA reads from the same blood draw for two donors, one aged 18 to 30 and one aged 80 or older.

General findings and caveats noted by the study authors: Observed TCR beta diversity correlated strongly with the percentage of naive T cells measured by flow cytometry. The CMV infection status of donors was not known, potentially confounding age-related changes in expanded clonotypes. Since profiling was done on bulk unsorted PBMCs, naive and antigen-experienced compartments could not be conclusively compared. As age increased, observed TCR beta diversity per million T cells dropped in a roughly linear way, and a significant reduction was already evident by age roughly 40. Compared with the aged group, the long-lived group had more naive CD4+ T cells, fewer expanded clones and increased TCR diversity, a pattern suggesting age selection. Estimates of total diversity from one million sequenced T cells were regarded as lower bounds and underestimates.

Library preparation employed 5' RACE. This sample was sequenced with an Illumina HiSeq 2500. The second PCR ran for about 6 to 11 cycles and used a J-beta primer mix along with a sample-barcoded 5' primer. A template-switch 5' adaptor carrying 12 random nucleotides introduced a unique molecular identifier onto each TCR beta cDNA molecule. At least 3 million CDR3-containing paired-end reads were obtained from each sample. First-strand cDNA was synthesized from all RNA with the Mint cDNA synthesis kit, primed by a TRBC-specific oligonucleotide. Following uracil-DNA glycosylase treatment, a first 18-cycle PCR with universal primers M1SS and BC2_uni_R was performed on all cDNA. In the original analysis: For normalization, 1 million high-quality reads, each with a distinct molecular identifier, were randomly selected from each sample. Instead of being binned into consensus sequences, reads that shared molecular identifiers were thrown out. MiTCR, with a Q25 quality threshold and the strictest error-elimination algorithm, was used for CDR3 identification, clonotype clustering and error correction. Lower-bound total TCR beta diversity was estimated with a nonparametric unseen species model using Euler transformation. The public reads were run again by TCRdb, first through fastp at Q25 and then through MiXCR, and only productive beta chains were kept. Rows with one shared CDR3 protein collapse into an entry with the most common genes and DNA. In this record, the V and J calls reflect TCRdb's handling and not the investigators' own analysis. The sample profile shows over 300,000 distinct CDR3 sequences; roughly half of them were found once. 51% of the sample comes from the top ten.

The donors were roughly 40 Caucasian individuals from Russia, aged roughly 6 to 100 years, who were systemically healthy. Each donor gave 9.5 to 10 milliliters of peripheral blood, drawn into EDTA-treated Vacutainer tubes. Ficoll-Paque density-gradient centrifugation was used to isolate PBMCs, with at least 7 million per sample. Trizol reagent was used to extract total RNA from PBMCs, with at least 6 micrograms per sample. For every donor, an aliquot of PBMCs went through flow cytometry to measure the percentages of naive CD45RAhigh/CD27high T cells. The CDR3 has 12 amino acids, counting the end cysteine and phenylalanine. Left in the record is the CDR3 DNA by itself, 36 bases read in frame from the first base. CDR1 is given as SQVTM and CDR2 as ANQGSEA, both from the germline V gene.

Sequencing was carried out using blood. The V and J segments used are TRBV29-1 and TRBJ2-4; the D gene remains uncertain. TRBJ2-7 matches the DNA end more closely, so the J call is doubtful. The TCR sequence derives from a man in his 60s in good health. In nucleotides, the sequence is TGCAGCGCCGGGCCGTCGGAAGGCGAGCAGTACTTC. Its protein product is CSAGPSEGEQYF.